Sequencing of this T cell receptor beta chain was carried out in a study of monozygotic twins with inflammatory bowel disease. TCRdb processed the 5' RACE reads again and assigns one entry to each CDR3 protein, with no DNA. This sample's table has approximately 45,000 distinct CDR3 sequences. The sequenced sample was blood. This receptor was taken from a human donor with ulcerative colitis or Crohn's disease, or a healthy co-twin of an affected twin (not recorded which).

CDR3 amino acids: CASSSAGIPYEQYF. This chain joins TRBV27 and TRBJ2-7; with no DNA, the TCRdb D assignment of TRBD2 cannot be verified. CDR3 length: 14 residues. Per the germline V gene, CDR1 is MNHEY and CDR2 is SMNVEV (reference sequence).